Detailed here is one TCR beta chain. Its target is unknown. The sample originates from a study of post-analysis software for immune sequencing data. Study background: Courses of disease covered relapsing-remitting, secondary progressive and progressive-relapsing multiple sclerosis. Overall study results and limits: Compared with controls, patients showed significantly lower normalized Chao1 diversity. Among roughly five TRBV segments more frequent in patients than controls were TRBV5-6, TRBV5-1 and TRBV20-1. When the samples were clustered directly with F measure, those that had been prepared in the same batch showed strong co-clustering.

V shed 6 bases and J shed 3 bases, with 6 bases lying between them. The CDR3 length is 11 residues. The TCR beta cDNA libraries carried unique molecular identifiers. T cells numbering about 0.95 to 10 million gave rise to 500,000 to 600,000 cDNA molecules. TCRdb analysed the PCR reads with MiXCR anew, one entry per CDR3 protein. The data show hundreds of thousands of distinct CDR3 sequences, about 39% seen once. The rearrangement uses TRBV12-3 or TRBV12-4 and TRBJ2-7, with D unclear. This TCR was sampled from a girl aged 2 to 10 with multiple sclerosis. What was sequenced was blood. The CDR3 DNA follows: TGTGCCAGCAGCAACAACTACGAGCAGTACTTC. It is translated as CASSNNYEQYF.